This T cell receptor beta chain appears in the sequencing data of a study of regulatory T cells in long-lasting Graves disease. Through Arm-PCR of CDR3 regions and iRepertoire HTBI primers, TCR beta libraries were built. TCRdb fed the multiplex PCR reads into MiXCR, producing one record per CDR3 protein. The sample lists around 450,000 distinct CDR3 sequences; around 15% were seen once. V lost 6 bases to trimming and J lost 5 bases, with 16 bases between them. Germline lookup yields CDR1 SEHNR and CDR2 FQNEAQ (reference sequence). The CDR3 is 14 amino acids. Regarding time point: newly diagnosed GD, antithyroid drugs for less than 3 months. After RNA was extracted from PBMCs, the TCR library was made from it. This clonotype was found many times. These data also featured in a second study, about T cells in Graves' hyperthyroidism and ophthalmopathy.

The TCR sequence derives from a man in his forties with Graves disease. The genes are TRBV7-9 and TRBJ2-5; TRBD1 is a possible D gene (6 bases). Sequencing used peripheral blood mononuclear cells (PBMCs), obtained at new diagnosis, from a patient treated with antithyroid drugs. CDR3 amino acids: CASRDTGHGETQYF. The CDR3 DNA sequence: TGTGCCAGCAGAGATACAGGGCACGGGGAGACCCAGTACTTC.